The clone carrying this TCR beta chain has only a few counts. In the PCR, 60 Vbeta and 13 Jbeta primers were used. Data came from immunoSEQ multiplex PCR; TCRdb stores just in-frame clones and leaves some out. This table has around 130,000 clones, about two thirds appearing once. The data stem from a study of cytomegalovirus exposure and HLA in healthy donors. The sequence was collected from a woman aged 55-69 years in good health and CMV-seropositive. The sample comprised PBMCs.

CDR3 in DNA: TGTGCCAGCAGTCCCCTCCCAGGGAAAGGTGGAAACACCATATATTTT. This codes for CASSPLPGKGGNTIYF. The gene calls are TRBV28 and TRBJ1-3; weak D call: TRBD1 (5 bases). The CDR3 totals 16 residues. V was clipped by 5 bases and J by 3 bases, with 17 bases between them. The germline CDR1 and CDR2 sequences are MDHEN and SYDVKM. The full variable domain, rest sourced from reference TRBV28 and TRBJ1-3, is DVKVTQSSRYLVKRTGEKVFLECVQDMDHENMFWYRQDPGLGLRLIYFSYDVKMKEKGDIPEGYSVSREKKERFSLILESASTNQTSMYLCASSPLPGKGGNTIYFGEGSWLTVV.